Listed below are T cell receptor beta chains from one sample, sequenced in a study of graft-versus-host responses after intestinal transplantation. Clones were read by immunoSEQ multiplex PCR, and TCRdb kept only the in-frame ones, dropping some. This table holds about 54,000 clones, 91% found once. This specimen was PBMCs, taken 650 to 670 days after intestinal transplant. The receptors were sampled from a human patient who received an intestinal transplant, so some T cells may come from the graft donor. Each CDR3 is given with its conserved first and last residue. A D gene is named only where the DNA matches it firmly. Rows may omit the clone size; those that give it use once, few, many or a size class.

V	size	D	J	CDR3	DNA
TRBV7-9	.	TRBD1	TRBJ1-6	CASSRDSNNSPLHF	TGTGCCAGCAGCCGGGACAGCAATAATTCACCCCTCCACTTT
TRBV19	once	.	TRBJ1-5	CASSPGRDSNQPQHF	TGTGCCAGTAGTCCAGGACGCGATAGCAATCAGCCCCAGCATTTT
TRBV6-5	.	.	TRBJ1-6	CASSYSTRDNSPLHF	TGTGCCAGCAGTTACTCGACCAGGGATAATTCACCCCTCCACTTT
TRBV7-9	.	TRBD2	TRBJ2-3	CASGGGYF	TGTGCCAGCGGCGGGGGGTATTTT
TRBV6-5	once	TRBD1	TRBJ1-2	CASSRDSTNYGYTF	TGTGCCAGCAGTAGGGACAGTACTAACTATGGCTACACCTTC
TRBV7-2	.	TRBD2	TRBJ2-7	CASSSIAGGTYEQYF	TGTGCCAGCAGCTCCATAGCGGGGGGCACCTACGAGCAGTACTTC
TRBV18	.	TRBD1	TRBJ1-1	CASSPQTTLWTGGVGTEAFF	TGTGCCAGCTCACCTCAAACTACACTTTGGACAGGGGGCGTCGGCACTGAAGCTTTCTTT
TRBV15	once	.	TRBJ1-1	CATSTRETALNTEAFF	TGTGCCACCAGCACGCGGGAGACAGCTCTGAACACTGAAGCTTTCTTT
TRBV9	.	.	TRBJ2-3	CASSVGGSLPDTQYF	TGTGCCAGCAGCGTAGGGGGGTCCCTCCCAGATACGCAGTATTTT
TRBV6-5	once	.	TRBJ1-5	CASSSGGSNQPQHF	TGTGCCAGCAGTTCAGGAGGCAGCAATCAGCCCCAGCATTTT
TRBV5-1	.	.	TRBJ1-1	CASSTLQGQGTEAFF	TGCGCCAGCAGCACGCTGCAGGGGCAGGGCACTGAAGCTTTCTTT
TRBV10-3	.	TRBD2	TRBJ2-1	CAINKAGGDYNEQFF	TGTGCCATCAATAAAGCGGGGGGGGACTACAATGAGCAGTTCTTC
TRBV2	.	.	TRBJ2-3	CASAFLGTQYF	TGTGCCAGCGCATTTTTGGGTACGCAGTATTTT
TRBV27	.	TRBD1	TRBJ1-4	CARPLPTYYRGIRIRLEKLFF	TGTGCCAGACCACTACCCACCTATTACAGGGGGATCAGAATAAGGCTGGAAAAACTGTTTTTT
TRBV27	.	.	TRBJ1-1	CASIGRMSTEAFF	TGTGCCAGCATAGGGAGGATGAGCACTGAAGCTTTCTTT
TRBV11-3	.	.	TRBJ2-3	CASSLDGGNTDTQYF	TGTGCCAGCAGCTTAGATGGGGGCAACACAGATACGCAGTATTTT
TRBV6-4	.	.	TRBJ1-3	CASSETPGNTIYF	TGTGCCAGCAGTGAAACCCCCGGAAACACCATATATTTT
TRBV10-2	.	.	TRBJ1-2	CASSEPLWQESDSNYGYTF	TGCGCCAGCAGTGAGCCGCTGTGGCAGGAATCTGATTCTAACTATGGCTACACCTTC
TRBV2	.	.	TRBJ2-1	CASCPVSAYNEQFF	TGTGCCAGCTGCCCGGTTTCGGCCTACAATGAGCAGTTCTTC
TRBV7-2	.	TRBD1	TRBJ1-2	CASSSRTGHSGYTF	TGTGCCAGCAGCTCACGGACAGGGCACTCTGGCTACACCTTC
TRBV7-9	.	.	TRBJ1-3	CASSFPLSGNTIYF	TGTGCCAGCAGCTTTCCCCTCTCTGGAAACACCATATATTTT
TRBV12-5	.	.	TRBJ2-3	CASGPNGLDRGDTQYF	TGTGCTAGTGGACCCAACGGACTAGATAGGGGGGATACGCAGTATTTT
TRBV5-4	.	.	TRBJ1-2	CASSPWDNSNYGYTF	TGTGCCAGCAGCCCCTGGGACAATTCTAACTATGGCTACACCTTC
TRBV7-3	.	TRBD1	TRBJ1-1	CASSTGTANTEAFF	TGTGCCAGCAGCACAGGGACAGCGAACACTGAAGCTTTCTTT
TRBV19	.	.	TRBJ1-4	CASSIGGVYEKLFF	TGTGCCAGTAGTATAGGGGGGGTCTATGAAAAACTGTTTTTT
TRBV18	.	TRBD1	TRBJ2-7	CASSGTGGIGEQYF	TGTGCCAGCTCAGGAACAGGGGGGATCGGCGAGCAGTACTTC
TRBV23-1	.	TRBD1	TRBJ2-1	CASSPTRQGEDNEQFF	TGCGCCAGCAGTCCGACTCGACAGGGGGAGGACAATGAGCAGTTCTTC
TRBV5-1	.	TRBD1	TRBJ1-1	CASSWPGTGDTEAFF	TGCGCCAGCAGCTGGCCGGGGACAGGGGACACTGAAGCTTTCTTT
TRBV19	.	.	TRBJ2-1	CATRDGSLNEQFF	TGTGCCACCCGGGACGGGTCCCTCAATGAGCAGTTCTTC
TRBV6-6	.	.	TRBJ1-5	CASRSDGSGSQPQHF	TGTGCCAGCAGATCGGACGGTTCGGGGAGTCAGCCCCAGCATTTT
TRBV10-2	few	.	TRBJ1-1	CASSESSVWVGAFF	TGCGCCAGCAGTGAGTCGTCTGTCTGGGTGGGCGCTTTCTTT
TRBV25-1	.	.	TRBJ2-7	CASSDTVYYEQYF	TGTGCCAGCAGTGATACAGTCTACTACGAGCAGTACTTC
TRBV7-6	.	.	TRBJ2-7	CASSLAGELFEQYF	TGTGCCAGCAGCTTAGCGGGGGAGCTTTTCGAGCAGTACTTC
TRBV19	.	TRBD1	TRBJ1-1	CASSTPGTDMNTEAFF	TGTGCCAGTAGTACACCAGGGACAGACATGAACACTGAAGCTTTCTTT
TRBV15	.	.	TRBJ1-1	CATSPSPDTEAFF	TGTGCCACCAGCCCGTCACCCGACACTGAAGCTTTCTTT
TRBV19	medium-sized	.	TRBJ2-2	CASSLTGELFF	TGTGCCAGTAGTCTAACCGGGGAGCTGTTTTTT
TRBV11-2	.	.	TRBJ2-7	CASSLGTTYSYEQYF	TGTGCCAGCAGCTTAGGGACTACCTACTCCTACGAGCAGTACTTC